This TCR beta chain emerged from a study of blood T cells in healthy people across ages. About the research overall: Template switching caught about one barcoded beta molecule for each two T cells.

Together with a sample-barcoded 5' primer, a J-beta primer mix was included in a second PCR lasting roughly 6 to 12 cycles. Each cDNA molecule was tagged by a template-switch adaptor that had 12 random nucleotides. Via MiXCR, TCRdb re-called the 5' RACE reads, giving one row per CDR3 protein. This sample has 2 million or so distinct CDR3 sequences, with around half found just once. V was clipped by 2 bases and J by 9 bases, with 14 bases between them. The CDR3 loop spans 14 amino acids. The V gene's germline CDR1 is SGHTA and CDR2 FQGTGA. About 10 milliliters of peripheral blood were drawn from each donor into EDTA-treated tubes. No fewer than 6 million PBMCs went into each sample.

The chain employs TRBV7-3 and TRBJ2-4; D gene ambiguous. This sequence originates from a woman between 40 and 55 years old in good health. Sequencing input: blood. The DNA for the CDR3 is TGTGCCAGCAGCTTATTATCCAGTCCGTCCATTCAGTACTTC. Translation: CASSLLSSPSIQYF.